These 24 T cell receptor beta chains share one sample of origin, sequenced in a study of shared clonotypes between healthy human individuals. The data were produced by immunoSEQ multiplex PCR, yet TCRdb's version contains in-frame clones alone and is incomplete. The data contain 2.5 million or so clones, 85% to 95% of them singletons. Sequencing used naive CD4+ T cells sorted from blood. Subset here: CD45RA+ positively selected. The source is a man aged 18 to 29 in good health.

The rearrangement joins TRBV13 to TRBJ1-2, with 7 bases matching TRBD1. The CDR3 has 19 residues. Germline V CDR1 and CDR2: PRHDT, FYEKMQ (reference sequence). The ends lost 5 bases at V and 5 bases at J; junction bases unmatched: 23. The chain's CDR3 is CASSRIILNRDSELYGYTF. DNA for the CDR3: TGTGCCAGCAGCCGTATAATCCTGAACCGGGACAGCGAACTTTATGGCTACACCTTC.

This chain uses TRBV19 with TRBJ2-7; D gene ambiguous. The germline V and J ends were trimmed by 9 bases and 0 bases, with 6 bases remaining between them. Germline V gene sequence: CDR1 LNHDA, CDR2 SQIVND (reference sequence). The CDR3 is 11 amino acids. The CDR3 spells CASQNSYEQYF. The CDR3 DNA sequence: TGTGCCAGCCAGAACTCCTACGAGCAGTACTTC. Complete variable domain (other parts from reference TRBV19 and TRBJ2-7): DGGITQSPKYLFRKEGQNVTLSCEQNLNHDAMYWYRQDPGQGLRLIYYSQIVNDFQKGDIAEGYSVSREKKESFPLTVTSAQKNPTAFYLCASQNSYEQYFGPGTRLTVT.

The CDR3 region is CASSLGGQGQLDGYTF. The CDR3 DNA follows: TGTGCCAGCAGCCTAGGGGGCCAGGGACAACTTGATGGCTACACCTTC. The V call is TRBV7-3, the J call TRBJ1-2, with TRBD1 matching 7 bases. Germline V lookup: CDR1 SGHTA, CDR2 FQGTGA. V shed 5 bases and J 6 bases; nucleotides not matched to a gene: 15. The CDR3 is made up of 16 amino acids.

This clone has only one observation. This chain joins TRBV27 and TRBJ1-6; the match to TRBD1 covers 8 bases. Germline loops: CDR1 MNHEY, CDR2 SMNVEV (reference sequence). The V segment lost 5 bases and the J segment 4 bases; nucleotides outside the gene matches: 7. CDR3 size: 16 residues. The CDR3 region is CASSVTGVPYNSPLHF. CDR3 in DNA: TGTGCCAGCAGTGTGACAGGGGTCCCGTATAATTCACCCCTCCACTTT.

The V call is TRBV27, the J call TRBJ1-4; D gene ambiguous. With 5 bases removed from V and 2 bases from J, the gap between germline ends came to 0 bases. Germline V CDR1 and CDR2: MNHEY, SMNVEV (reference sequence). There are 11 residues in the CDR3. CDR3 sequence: CASSTNEKLFF. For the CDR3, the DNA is TGTGCCAGCAGTACTAATGAAAAACTGTTTTTT.

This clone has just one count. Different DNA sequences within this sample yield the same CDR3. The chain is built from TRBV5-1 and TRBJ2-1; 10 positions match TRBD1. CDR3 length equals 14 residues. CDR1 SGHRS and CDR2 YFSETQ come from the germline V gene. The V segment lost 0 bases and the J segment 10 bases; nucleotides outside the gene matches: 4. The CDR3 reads CASSLAGGQGEQFF. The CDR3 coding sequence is TGCGCCAGCAGCTTGGCCGGGGGACAGGGGGAGCAGTTCTTC.

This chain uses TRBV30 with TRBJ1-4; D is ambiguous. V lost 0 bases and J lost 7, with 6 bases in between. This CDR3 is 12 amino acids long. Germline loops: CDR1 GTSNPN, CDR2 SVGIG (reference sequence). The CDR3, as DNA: TGTGCCTGGAGTGTACTCGTTGAAAAACTGTTTTTT. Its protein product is CAWSVLVEKLFF. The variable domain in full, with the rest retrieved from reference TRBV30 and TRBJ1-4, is SQTIHQWPATLVQPVGSPLSLECTVEGTSNPNLYWYRQAAGRGLQLLFYSVGIGQISSEVPQNLSASRPQDRQFILSSKKLLLSDSGFYLCAWSVLVEKLFFGSGTQLSVL.

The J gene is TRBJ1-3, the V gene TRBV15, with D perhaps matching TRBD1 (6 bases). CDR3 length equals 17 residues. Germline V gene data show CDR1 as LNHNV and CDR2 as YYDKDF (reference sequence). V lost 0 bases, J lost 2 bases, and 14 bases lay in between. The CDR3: CATSREFAGDTGNTIYF. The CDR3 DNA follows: TGTGCCACCAGCAGAGAGTTCGCAGGGGACACTGGAAACACCATATATTTT.

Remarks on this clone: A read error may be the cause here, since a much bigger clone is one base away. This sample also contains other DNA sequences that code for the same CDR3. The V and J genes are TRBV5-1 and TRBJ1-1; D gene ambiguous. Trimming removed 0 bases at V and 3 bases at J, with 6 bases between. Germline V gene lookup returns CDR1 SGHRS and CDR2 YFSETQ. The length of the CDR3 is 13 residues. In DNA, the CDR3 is TGCGCCAGCAGCTTGGAGTGGGACACTGAAGCTTTCTTT. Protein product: CASSLEWDTEAFF.

The CDR3 DNA reads TGTGCCAGCAGCGTATCTAGGACAGGGTTCGAGCAGTACTTC. Encoded protein: CASSVSRTGFEQYF. The gene calls are TRBV7-2 and TRBJ2-7; TRBD1 aligns across 8 bases. V lost 5 bases to trimming and J lost 6 bases; unmatched junction nucleotides: 9. Germline loops: CDR1 SGHTA, CDR2 FQGNSA. CDR3 length: 14 amino acids.

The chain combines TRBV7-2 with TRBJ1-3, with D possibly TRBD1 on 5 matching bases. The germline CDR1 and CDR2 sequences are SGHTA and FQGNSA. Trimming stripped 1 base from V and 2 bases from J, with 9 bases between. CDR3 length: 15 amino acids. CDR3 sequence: CASSLVGETGNTIYF. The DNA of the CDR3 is TGTGCCAGCAGCTTAGTGGGGGAAACTGGAAACACCATATATTTT.

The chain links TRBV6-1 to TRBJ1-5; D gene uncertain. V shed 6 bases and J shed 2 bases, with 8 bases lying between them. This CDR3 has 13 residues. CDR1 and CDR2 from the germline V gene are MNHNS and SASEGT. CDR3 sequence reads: CASRVLGNQPQHF. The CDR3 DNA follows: TGTGCCAGCAGGGTCCTCGGCAATCAGCCCCAGCATTTT.

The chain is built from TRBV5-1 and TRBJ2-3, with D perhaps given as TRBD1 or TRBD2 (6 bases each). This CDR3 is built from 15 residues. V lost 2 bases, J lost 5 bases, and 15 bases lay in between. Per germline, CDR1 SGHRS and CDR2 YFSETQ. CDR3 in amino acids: CASSFRIEGGDTQYF. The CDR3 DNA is TGCGCCAGCAGCTTTAGGATCGAGGGGGGAGATACGCAGTATTTT.

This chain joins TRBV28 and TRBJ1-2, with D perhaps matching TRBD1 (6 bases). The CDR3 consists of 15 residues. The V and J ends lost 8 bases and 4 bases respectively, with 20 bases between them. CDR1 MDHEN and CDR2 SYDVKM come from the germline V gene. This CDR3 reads CASRAGTKQGYGYTF. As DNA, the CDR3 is TGTGCCAGCCGCGCCGGGACAAAACAGGGCTATGGCTACACCTTC.

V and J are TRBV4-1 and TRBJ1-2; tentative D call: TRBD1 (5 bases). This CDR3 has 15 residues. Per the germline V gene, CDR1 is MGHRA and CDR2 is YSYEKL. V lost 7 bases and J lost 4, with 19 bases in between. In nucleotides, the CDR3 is TGCGCCAGCACCATTACTCCGGGACTGACCTATGGCTACACCTTC. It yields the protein CASTITPGLTYGYTF.

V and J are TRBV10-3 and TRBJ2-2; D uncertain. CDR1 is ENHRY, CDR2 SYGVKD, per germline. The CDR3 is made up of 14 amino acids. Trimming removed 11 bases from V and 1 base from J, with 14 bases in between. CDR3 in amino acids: CASSPTLNTGELFF. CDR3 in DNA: TGTGCCTCCTCCCCCACACTGAACACCGGGGAGCTGTTTTTT.

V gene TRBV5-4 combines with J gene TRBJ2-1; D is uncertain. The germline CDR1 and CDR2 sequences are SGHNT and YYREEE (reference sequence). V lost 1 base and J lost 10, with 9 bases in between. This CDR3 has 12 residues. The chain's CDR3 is CASSLSGLEQFF. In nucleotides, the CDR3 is TGTGCCAGCAGCTTGTCGGGCCTCGAGCAGTTCTTC.

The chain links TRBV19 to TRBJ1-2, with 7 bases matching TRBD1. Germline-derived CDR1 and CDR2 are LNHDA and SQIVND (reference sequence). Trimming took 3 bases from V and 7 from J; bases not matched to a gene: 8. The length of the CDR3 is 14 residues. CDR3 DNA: TGTGCCAGTAGTATTCAACTACAGGGGACTGGCTACACCTTC. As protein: CASSIQLQGTGYTF. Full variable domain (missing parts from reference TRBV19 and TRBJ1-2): DGGITQSPKYLFRKEGQNVTLSCEQNLNHDAMYWYRQDPGQGLRLIYYSQIVNDFQKGDIAEGYSVSREKKESFPLTVTSAQKNPTAFYLCASSIQLQGTGYTFGSGTRLTVV.

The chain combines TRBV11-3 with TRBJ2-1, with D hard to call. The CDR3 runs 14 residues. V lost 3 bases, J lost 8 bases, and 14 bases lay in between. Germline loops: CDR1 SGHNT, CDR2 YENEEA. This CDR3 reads CASSLGRPHDEQFF. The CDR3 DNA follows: TGTGCCAGCAGCTTGGGCAGGCCGCACGATGAGCAGTTCTTC.

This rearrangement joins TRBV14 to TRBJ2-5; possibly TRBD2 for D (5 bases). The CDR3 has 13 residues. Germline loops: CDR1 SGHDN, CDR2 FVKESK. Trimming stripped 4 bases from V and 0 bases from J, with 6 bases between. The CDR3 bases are TGTGCCAGCAGCCGCGGGCACCAAGAGACCCAGTACTTC. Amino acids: CASSRGHQETQYF.

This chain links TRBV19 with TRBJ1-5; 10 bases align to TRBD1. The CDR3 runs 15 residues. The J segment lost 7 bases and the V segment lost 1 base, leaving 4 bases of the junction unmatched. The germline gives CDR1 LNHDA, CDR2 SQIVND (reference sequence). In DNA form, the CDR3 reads TGTGCCAGTAGTATAGTATGGACAGGGGGACAGCCCCAGCATTTT. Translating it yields CASSIVWTGGQPQHF.

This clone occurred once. CDR3 loop: CASSLDLGLVGYTF. Here the CDR3 DNA reads TGCGCCAGCAGCTTGGACCTAGGCCTGGTTGGCTACACCTTC. The chain is built from TRBV5-1 and TRBJ1-2; no definite D call. The CDR3 totals 14 residues. Germline lookup yields CDR1 SGHRS and CDR2 YFSETQ. The V end was cut by 0 bases, the J end by 7 bases, with 13 bases between.

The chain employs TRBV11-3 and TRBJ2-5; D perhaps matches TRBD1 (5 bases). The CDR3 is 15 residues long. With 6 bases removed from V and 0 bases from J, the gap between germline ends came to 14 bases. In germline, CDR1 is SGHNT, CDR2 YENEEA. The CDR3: CASSQGAPYQETQYF. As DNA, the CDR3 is TGTGCCAGCAGTCAAGGGGCTCCGTACCAAGAGACCCAGTACTTC. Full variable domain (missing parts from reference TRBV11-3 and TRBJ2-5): EAGVVQSPRYKIIEKKQPVAFWCNPISGHNTLYWYLQNLGQGPELLIRYENEEAVDDSQLPKDRFSAERLKGVDSTLKIQPAELGDSAVYLCASSQGAPYQETQYFGPGTRLLVL.

The CDR3 DNA follows: TGCGCCAGCAGCCCCCCTTATTCACCCCTCCACTTT. It specifies CASSPPYSPLHF. V and J are TRBV4-1 and TRBJ1-6; no reliable D call. The CDR3 is 12 residues long. V lost 4 bases and J 8 bases, leaving 6 bases between the germline ends. CDR1 and CDR2 (germline): MGHRA, YSYEKL.